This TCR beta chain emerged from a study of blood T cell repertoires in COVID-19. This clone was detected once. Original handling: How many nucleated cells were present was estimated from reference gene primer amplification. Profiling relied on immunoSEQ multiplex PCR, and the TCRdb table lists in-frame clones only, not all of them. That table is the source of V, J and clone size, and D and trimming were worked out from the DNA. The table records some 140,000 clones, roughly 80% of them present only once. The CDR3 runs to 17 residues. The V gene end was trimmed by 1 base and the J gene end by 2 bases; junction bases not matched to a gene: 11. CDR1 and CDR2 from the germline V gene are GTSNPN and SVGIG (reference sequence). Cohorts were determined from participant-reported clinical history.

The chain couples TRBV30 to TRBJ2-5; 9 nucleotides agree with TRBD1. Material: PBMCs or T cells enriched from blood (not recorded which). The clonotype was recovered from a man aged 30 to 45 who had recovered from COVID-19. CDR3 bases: TGTGCCTGGAGTGGGGGGTGGGACAGGGCCGAACAAGAGACCCAGTACTTC. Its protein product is CAWSGGWDRAEQETQYF.